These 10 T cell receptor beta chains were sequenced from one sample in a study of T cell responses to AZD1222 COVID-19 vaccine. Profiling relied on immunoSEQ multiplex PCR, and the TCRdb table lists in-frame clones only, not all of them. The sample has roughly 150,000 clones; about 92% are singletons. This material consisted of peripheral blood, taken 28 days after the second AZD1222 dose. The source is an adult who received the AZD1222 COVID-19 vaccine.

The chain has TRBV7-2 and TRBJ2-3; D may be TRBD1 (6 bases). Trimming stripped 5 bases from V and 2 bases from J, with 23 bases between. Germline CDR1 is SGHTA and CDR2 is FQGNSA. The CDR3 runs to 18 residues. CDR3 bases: TGTGCCAGCAGCCCAGGGACACCGGCTAGCCTTGTCACAGATACGCAGTATTTT. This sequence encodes CASSPGTPASLVTDTQYF.

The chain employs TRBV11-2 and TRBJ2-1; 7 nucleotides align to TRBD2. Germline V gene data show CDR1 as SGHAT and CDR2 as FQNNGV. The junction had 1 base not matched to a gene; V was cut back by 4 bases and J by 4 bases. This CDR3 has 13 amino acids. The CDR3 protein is CASSSGGYNEQFF. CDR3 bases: TGTGCCAGCAGCTCCGGGGGGTACAATGAGCAGTTCTTC.

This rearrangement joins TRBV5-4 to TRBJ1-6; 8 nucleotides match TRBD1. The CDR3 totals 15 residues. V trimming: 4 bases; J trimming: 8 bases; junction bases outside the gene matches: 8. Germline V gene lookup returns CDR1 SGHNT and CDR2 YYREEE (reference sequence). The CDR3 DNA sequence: TGTGCCAGCAGCCCTAACAGGGGGATGGATTCACCCCTCCACTTT. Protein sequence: CASSPNRGMDSPLHF.

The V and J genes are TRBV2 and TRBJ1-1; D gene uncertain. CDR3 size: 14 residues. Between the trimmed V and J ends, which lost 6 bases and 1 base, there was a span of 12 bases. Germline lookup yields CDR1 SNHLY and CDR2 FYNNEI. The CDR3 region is CASSPSKGNTEAFF. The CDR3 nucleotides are TGTGCCAGCAGCCCGAGTAAAGGGAACACTGAAGCTTTCTTT.

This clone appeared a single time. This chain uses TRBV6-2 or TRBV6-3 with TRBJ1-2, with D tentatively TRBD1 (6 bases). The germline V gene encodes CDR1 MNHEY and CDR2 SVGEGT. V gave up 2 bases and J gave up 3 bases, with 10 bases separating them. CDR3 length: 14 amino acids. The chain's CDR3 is CASSYMGQHYGYTF. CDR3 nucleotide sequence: TGTGCCAGCAGTTACATGGGACAACACTATGGCTACACCTTC.

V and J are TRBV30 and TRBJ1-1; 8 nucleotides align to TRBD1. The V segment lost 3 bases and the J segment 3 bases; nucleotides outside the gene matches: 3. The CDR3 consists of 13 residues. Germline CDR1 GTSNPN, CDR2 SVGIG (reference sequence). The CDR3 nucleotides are TGTGCCTGGAGCGTACAGGGGGACACTGAAGCTTTCTTT. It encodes CAWSVQGDTEAFF.

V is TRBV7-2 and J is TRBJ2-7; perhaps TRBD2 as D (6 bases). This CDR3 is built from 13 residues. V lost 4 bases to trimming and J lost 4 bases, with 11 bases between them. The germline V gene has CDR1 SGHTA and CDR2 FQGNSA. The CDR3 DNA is TGTGCCAGCAGCTCCCAGACTAGGTACGAGCAGTACTTC. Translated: CASSSQTRYEQYF.

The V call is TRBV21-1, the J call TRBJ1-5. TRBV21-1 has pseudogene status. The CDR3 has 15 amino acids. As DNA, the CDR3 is TGTGCCAGCAGTCCCGCGGGCAGGACCGGCCAGCCCCAGCATTTT. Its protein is CASSPAGRTGQPQHF.

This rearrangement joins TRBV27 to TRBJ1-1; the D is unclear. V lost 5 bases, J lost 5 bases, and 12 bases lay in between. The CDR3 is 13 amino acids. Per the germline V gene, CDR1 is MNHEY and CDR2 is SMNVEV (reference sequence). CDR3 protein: CASSRLLGTEAFF. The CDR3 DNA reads TGTGCCAGCAGTCGATTACTAGGGACTGAAGCTTTCTTT.

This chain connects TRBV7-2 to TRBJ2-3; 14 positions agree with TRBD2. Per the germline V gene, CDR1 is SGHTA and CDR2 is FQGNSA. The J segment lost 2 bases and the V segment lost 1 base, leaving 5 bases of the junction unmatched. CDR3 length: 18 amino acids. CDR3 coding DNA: TGTGCCAGCAGCTTAGGATTGACTAGCGGGGGGGCCACAGATACGCAGTATTTT. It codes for CASSLGLTSGGATDTQYF.